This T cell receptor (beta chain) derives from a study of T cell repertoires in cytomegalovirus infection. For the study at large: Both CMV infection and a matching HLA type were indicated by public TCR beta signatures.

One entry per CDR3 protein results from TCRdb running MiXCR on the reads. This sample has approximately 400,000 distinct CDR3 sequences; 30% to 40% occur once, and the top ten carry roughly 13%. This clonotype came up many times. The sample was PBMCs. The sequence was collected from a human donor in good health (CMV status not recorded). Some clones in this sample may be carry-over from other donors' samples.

This chain's CDR3 is CASSLNTQYF. The CDR3 DNA sequence: TGTGCCAGCAGCTTAAATACGCAGTATTTT. This chain uses TRBV7-2 with TRBJ2-3; D unresolved. CDR3 length equals 10 residues. V lost 2 bases and J lost 7, with 1 base in between. CDR1 is SGHTA, CDR2 FQGNSA, per germline.